This T cell receptor beta chain was profiled in a study of T cells in localized non-small cell lung cancer. The repertoire was sequenced with immunoSEQ multiplex PCR; TCRdb's copy has only in-frame clones and lacks some. The sample yields around 25,000 clones, roughly 90% seen once. The CDR3 totals 18 residues. The germline V gene encodes CDR1 MDHEN and CDR2 SYDVKM. As for this clone: Its antigen is currently unknown. The germline gene is not matched at one end of the junction; a read error may be the cause.

Broader study findings: The greatest T cell clonality was found in uninvolved adjacent lung (higher than in tumor). Because researchers sequenced only one region of the tumor, heterogeneity is still possible.

The specimen comprised peripheral blood, sampled before any cancer treatment. The clonotype comes from a man between 40 and 70 years old with stage III squamous cell lung carcinoma. The chain employs TRBV28 and TRBJ2-4; 10 nucleotides align to TRBD1. Here the CDR3 DNA reads TGTGCCAGCAGCTTATTACGACAGGGGGCTGAGGCCAAAAACATTCAGTACTTC. Amino acid sequence: CASSLLRQGAEAKNIQYF.